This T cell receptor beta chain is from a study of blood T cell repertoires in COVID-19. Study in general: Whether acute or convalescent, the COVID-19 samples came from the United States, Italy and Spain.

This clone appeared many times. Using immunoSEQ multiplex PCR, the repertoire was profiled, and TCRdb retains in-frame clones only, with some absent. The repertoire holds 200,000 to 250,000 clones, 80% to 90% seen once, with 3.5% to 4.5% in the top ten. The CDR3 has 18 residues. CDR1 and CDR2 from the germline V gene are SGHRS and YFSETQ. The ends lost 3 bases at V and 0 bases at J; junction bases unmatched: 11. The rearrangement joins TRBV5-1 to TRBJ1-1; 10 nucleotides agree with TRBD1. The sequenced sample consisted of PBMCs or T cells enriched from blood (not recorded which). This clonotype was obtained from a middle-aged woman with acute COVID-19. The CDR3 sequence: CASSYATGGRIVNTEAFF. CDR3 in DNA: TGCGCCAGCAGCTACGCGACAGGGGGCAGGATCGTGAACACTGAAGCTTTCTTT.